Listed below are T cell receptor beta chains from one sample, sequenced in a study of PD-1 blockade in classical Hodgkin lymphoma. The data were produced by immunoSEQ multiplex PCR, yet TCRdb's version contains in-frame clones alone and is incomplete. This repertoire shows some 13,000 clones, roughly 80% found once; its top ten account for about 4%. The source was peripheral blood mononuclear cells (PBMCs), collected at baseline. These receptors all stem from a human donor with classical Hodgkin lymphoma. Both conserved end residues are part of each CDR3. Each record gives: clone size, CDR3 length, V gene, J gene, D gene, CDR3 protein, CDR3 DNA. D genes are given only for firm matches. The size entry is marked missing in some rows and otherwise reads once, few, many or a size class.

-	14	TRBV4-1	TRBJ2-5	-	CASSPPAGPETQYF	TGCGCCAGCAGCCCCCCGGCAGGGCCAGAGACCCAGTACTTC
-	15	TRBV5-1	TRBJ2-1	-	CASSLVVGGVNEQFF	TGCGCCAGCAGCTTGGTCGTCGGGGGAGTCAATGAGCAGTTCTTC
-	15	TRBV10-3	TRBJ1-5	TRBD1	CAISEGDRGDQPQHF	TGTGCCATCAGTGAAGGGGACAGGGGGGATCAGCCCCAGCATTTT
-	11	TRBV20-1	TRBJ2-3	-	CSARESIPQYF	TGCAGTGCTAGAGAATCGATTCCGCAGTATTTT
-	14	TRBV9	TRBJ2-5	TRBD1	CASSVEGTAETQYF	TGTGCCAGCAGCGTAGAAGGGACAGCCGAGACCCAGTACTTC
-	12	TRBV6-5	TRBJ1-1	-	CASSYGGAEAFF	TGTGCCAGCAGTTACGGGGGAGCTGAAGCTTTCTTT
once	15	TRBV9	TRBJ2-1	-	CASSVLGTLVNEQFF	TGTGCCAGCAGCGTATTGGGCACACTGGTGAATGAGCAGTTCTTC
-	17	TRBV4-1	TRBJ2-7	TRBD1	CASSLRGPRGRTYEQYF	TGCGCCAGCAGTTTAAGGGGTCCAAGGGGGCGGACGTACGAGCAGTACTTC
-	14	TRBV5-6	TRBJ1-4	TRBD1	CASSETGGNEKLFF	TGTGCCAGCAGCGAGACAGGGGGTAATGAAAAACTGTTTTTT
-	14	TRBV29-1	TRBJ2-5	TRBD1	CSVAGQGVIETQYF	TGCAGCGTGGCCGGACAGGGGGTGATAGAGACCCAGTACTTC
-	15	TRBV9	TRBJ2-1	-	CASSLSTGRGGEQFF	TGTGCCAGCAGCCTATCTACTGGTAGGGGAGGCGAGCAGTTCTTC
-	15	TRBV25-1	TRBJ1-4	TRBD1	CASSGRGGTNEKLFF	TGTGCCAGCAGTGGCAGGGGGGGGACTAATGAAAAACTGTTTTTT
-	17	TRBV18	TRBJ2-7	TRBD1	CASSPYIGTGVSYEQYF	TGTGCCAGCTCACCTTACATCGGGACAGGTGTCTCCTACGAGCAGTACTTC
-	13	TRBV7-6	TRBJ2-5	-	CASSLGPQETQYF	TGTGCCAGCAGCTTGGGTCCTCAAGAGACCCAGTACTTC
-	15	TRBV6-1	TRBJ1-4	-	CASSETVPLNEKLFF	TGTGCCAGCAGTGAAACCGTCCCGCTTAATGAAAAACTGTTTTTT
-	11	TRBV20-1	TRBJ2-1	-	CSAFSTNEQFF	TGCAGTGCCTTCAGCACCAATGAGCAGTTCTTC
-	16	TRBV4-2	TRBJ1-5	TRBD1	CASSQEDRGMGQPQHF	TGTGCCAGCAGCCAAGAAGACAGGGGAATGGGTCAGCCCCAGCATTTT
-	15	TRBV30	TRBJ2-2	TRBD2	CAWYGGGFHDGELFF	TGTGCCTGGTATGGCGGGGGGTTCCATGACGGGGAGCTGTTTTTT
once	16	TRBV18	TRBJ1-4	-	CASSPTRLATNEKLFF	TGTGCCAGCTCACCAACGCGGCTTGCAACTAATGAAAAACTGTTTTTT
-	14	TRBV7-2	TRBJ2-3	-	CASRILQFPDTQYF	TGTGCCAGCAGAATATTGCAGTTCCCAGATACGCAGTATTTT
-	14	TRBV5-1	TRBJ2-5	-	CASSGGTAKETQYF	TGCGCCAGCAGCGGCGGGACAGCGAAAGAGACCCAGTACTTC
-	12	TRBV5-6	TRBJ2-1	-	CASSGLSLGQFF	TGTGCCAGCAGCGGCCTTAGTTTGGGGCAGTTCTTC